The subject of this entry is one T cell receptor (beta chain). Its antigen target is currently unknown. The input lacks base qualities; no much larger clone sits a single base away. This entry is derived from a study of blood T cell repertoires in COVID-19 (dated by TCRdb to between 2020 and 2021). With regard to the full study: Collaborator samples came from the United States, Italy and Spain and covered acute and convalescent phases of COVID-19. The prospective study material was composed of cDNA or gDNA derived from T cells, B-cell-depleted T cells, or PBMCs. Subjects who had been exposed to COVID-19, were actively infected with it, or had recovered from it provided the deeply sampled blood TCRbeta repertoires that made up the dataset. The repertoires were made available in a free public database intended to serve as a resource for research on the immune response to SARS-CoV-2. Samples came from the ongoing ImmuneRACE study (first 160 participants) plus 1,254 subjects from 6 global collaborators. Nearly every sample came with metadata listing a de-identified subject ID, COVID-19 status, age in years and sex. HLA class I and class II types, where available, came from metadata supplied by the sample provider rather than from assay-based typing.

TCRbeta CDR3 regions were amplified from genomic DNA using the immunoSEQ Assay, a bias-controlled multiplex PCR. As for how the authors treated the data: The number of nucleated cells in each sample was estimated from the amplification of reference gene primers within the assay. To quantify the absolute abundance of each unique TCRbeta CDR3 rearrangement, sequence reads were collapsed and filtered. Productive Simpson clonality was computed per sample as the square root of Simpson's diversity index over productive rearrangements. Here the immuneACCESS table is served through TCRdb, limited to in-frame sequences with V and J called. Missing clones are a known gap in these copies; in checked studies unresolved V genes cover under half, and the rest lacks a known reason. The V and J calls and the clone size are those of that table, but D and trimming were determined from the DNA. The sample table holds about 330,000 clones, of which 65% to 85% were seen once. The ten largest clonotypes hold approximately 1.1% of the sample.

CDR1 and CDR2 were assigned from the germline V gene as LGHNA and YNFKEQ. The junction shows trimming of 4 bases on V and 2 bases on J, and the gene matches do not reach 12 bases of it. The CDR3 runs 18 amino acids, cysteine and phenylalanine included. Just the 54-base CDR3 DNA is kept, in frame starting at base 1. The collaborating institutions used their own protocols to collect whole blood in K2EDTA tubes. Collaborator samples were shipped for TCRbeta analysis as frozen whole blood, isolated PBMCs, or DNA extracted from either sample type. Beyond this particular receptor, the publication reports: Clinical and demographic metadata were provided uncurated, with the amount varying by source and participant.

This TCR was sampled from a woman aged 45-60 years with acute or convalescent COVID-19. The sequence joins TRBV4-2 to TRBJ1-5; 9 central bases correspond to TRBD1. What was sequenced was peripheral blood. The DNA sequence is as follows: TGTGCCAGCAGCCGCTCGGACAGGGGAGGTTTGGGCAATCAGCCCCAGCATTTT. The encoded protein is CASSRSDRGGLGNQPQHF.